A selection of T cell receptor beta chains follows, all from one sample in a study of blood T cell repertoires in COVID-19. Repertoires were generated with immunoSEQ multiplex PCR, while TCRdb's copy carries only in-frame clones and drops some. The data contain roughly 310,000 clones, approximately 90% of them singletons. The sequenced sample consisted of peripheral blood. The receptor source for this set is a woman between 50 and 59 years old with active or convalescent COVID-19. The CDR3 runs from the conserved cysteine through the conserved F or W. A D gene is named only where the DNA matches it firmly. Not every row has a clone size; where given, it reads once, few, many or a size class.

>TRBJ2-2|.|TRBV4-3|.
CASSQYRDTGELFF
TGCGCCAGCAGCCAATACAGGGACACCGGGGAGCTGTTTTTT
>TRBJ1-2|.|TRBV5-1|.
CASSLGTVNYGYTF
TGCGCCAGCAGCTTGGGGACAGTTAACTATGGCTACACCTTC
>TRBJ1-1|.|TRBV14|.
CASSQEWNGEEAFF
TGTGCCAGCAGCCAAGAATGGAACGGAGAAGAAGCTTTCTTT
>TRBJ1-2|TRBD1|TRBV7-9|.
CASSLEEGGVEGYTF
TGTGCCAGCAGCTTAGAGGAAGGGGGCGTAGAAGGCTACACCTTC
>TRBJ1-4|TRBD1|TRBV10-1|.
CASSERDRGNEKLFF
TGCGCCAGCAGTGAGCGGGACAGAGGGAATGAAAAACTGTTTTTT
>TRBJ2-5|TRBD1|TRBV4-2|.
CASSPERGRETQYF
TGTGCCAGCAGCCCGGAGAGGGGGCGTGAGACCCAGTACTTC
>TRBJ1-5|TRBD1|TRBV19|.
CASMAGDRGSKPQHF
TGTGCCAGTATGGCGGGGGACAGGGGAAGTAAGCCCCAGCATTTT
>TRBJ1-6|TRBD1|TRBV10-3|.
CAIGSTGRTPLHF
TGTGCCATCGGGTCGACAGGGAGGACACCCCTCCACTTT
>TRBJ2-3|.|TRBV9|.
CASSSRRGSTDTQYF
TGTGCCAGCAGCTCCCGGCGGGGTAGCACAGATACGCAGTATTTT
>TRBJ2-3|.|TRBV4-3|.
CASSQDPRGTDTQYF
TGCGCCAGCAGCCAAGACCCCCGGGGCACAGATACGCAGTATTTT
>TRBJ2-7|TRBD2|TRBV6-2/TRBV6-3|.
CASSFQAGALGYEQYF
TGTGCCAGCAGTTTTCAAGCGGGAGCCTTGGGGTACGAGCAGTACTTC
>TRBJ2-5|TRBD1|TRBV10-3|once
CAISEPDRGFEETQYF
TGTGCCATCAGTGAGCCGGACAGGGGATTCGAAGAGACCCAGTACTTC
>TRBJ2-3|.|TRBV2|.
CASTADWGGFTDTQYF
TGTGCCAGCACAGCGGACTGGGGTGGATTCACAGATACGCAGTATTTT
>TRBJ1-1|.|TRBV19|.
CASRFGQVNTEAFF
TGTGCCAGTCGGTTCGGACAAGTGAACACTGAAGCTTTCTTT
>TRBJ2-1|.|TRBV20-1|.
CSALATEQFF
TGCAGTGCCCTAGCAACTGAGCAGTTCTTC
>TRBJ2-6|.|TRBV5-1|.
CASSLVVSGANVLTF
TGCGCCAGCAGCTTGGTAGTCTCTGGGGCCAACGTCCTGACTTTC
>TRBJ2-7|.|TRBV6-5|.
CASSYSIGLLEQYF
TGTGCCAGCAGTTACTCGATTGGACTTTTGGAGCAGTACTTC
>TRBJ2-1|TRBD2|TRBV7-2|.
CASSLVEAGEGNNEQFF
TGTGCCAGCAGCTTAGTCGAAGCGGGAGAGGGGAACAATGAGCAGTTCTTC
>TRBJ1-6|.|TRBV12-3/TRBV12-4|.
CASSLAGNSPLHF
TGTGCCAGCAGTTTAGCCGGGAATTCACCCCTCCACTTT
>TRBJ1-6|TRBD1|TRBV19|few
CASSGTTGRYSPLHF
TGTGCCAGTAGTGGAACGACAGGGCGATATTCACCCCTCCACTTT
>TRBJ1-4|.|TRBV7-8|.
CASTDGSNNEKLFF
TGTGCCAGCACCGACGGGTCTAACAATGAAAAACTGTTTTTT
>TRBJ2-2|TRBD1|TRBV6-6|.
CASSLDRGVTGELFF
TGTGCCAGCAGTTTAGACAGGGGCGTTACCGGGGAGCTGTTTTTT
>TRBJ1-5|.|TRBV4-2|.
CASSQEGSSNQPQHF
TGTGCCAGCAGCCAAGAAGGGAGTAGCAATCAGCCCCAGCATTTT
>TRBJ1-1|.|TRBV7-2|.
CASSPYMATEAFF
TGTGCCAGCAGCCCTTACATGGCCACTGAAGCTTTCTTT
>TRBJ1-1|.|TRBV2|.
CASFTDMNTEAFF
TGTGCCAGCTTCACTGACATGAACACTGAAGCTTTCTTT
>TRBJ1-5|.|TRBV7-2|.
CASSPGLGNQPQHF
TGTGCCAGCAGCCCGGGACTTGGGAATCAGCCCCAGCATTTT
>TRBJ2-2|.|TRBV4-1|once
CASSLVGQPTTQNTGELFF
TGCGCCAGCAGCCTAGTTGGACAGCCGACAACACAGAACACCGGGGAGCTGTTTTTT
>TRBJ1-2|TRBD1|TRBV28|.
CASSSQGPGGYTF
TGTGCCAGCAGTTCACAGGGGCCGGGGGGCTACACCTTC
>TRBJ1-1|TRBD1|TRBV6-5|.
CASRQGSNKAFF
TGTGCCAGCAGACAGGGGTCCAATAAAGCTTTCTTT